This T cell receptor (beta chain) was recovered during a study of long-term antiretroviral therapy in people with HIV. Germline lookup yields CDR1 LNHNV and CDR2 YYDKDF (reference sequence). Trimming shortened V by 7 bases and J by 11 bases, and 18 bases separated the two germline ends. The CDR3 is 13 residues long. The study's findings and limits: Clonotypes expanded prior to ART showed repertoire dominance at all sampled time points.

This clone was counted only a few times. What it recognizes is unknown. The assay, immunoSEQ v3.0, was run at survey level. Produced via immunoSEQ multiplex PCR; TCRdb's table is partial and in-frame only. The sample records about 20,000 clones, roughly 75% being singletons. The sample in question was unsorted PBMCs, obtained 2.9 years after starting antiretroviral therapy. This sequence joins TRBV15 and TRBJ2-4, with D perhaps matching TRBD2 (7 bases). The origin of this receptor is a woman aged 25 to 39 with HIV. CDR3 in DNA: TGTGCCACCACCCAGATGGGGGGGCGGTTTCAGTACTTC. It encodes CATTQMGGRFQYF.